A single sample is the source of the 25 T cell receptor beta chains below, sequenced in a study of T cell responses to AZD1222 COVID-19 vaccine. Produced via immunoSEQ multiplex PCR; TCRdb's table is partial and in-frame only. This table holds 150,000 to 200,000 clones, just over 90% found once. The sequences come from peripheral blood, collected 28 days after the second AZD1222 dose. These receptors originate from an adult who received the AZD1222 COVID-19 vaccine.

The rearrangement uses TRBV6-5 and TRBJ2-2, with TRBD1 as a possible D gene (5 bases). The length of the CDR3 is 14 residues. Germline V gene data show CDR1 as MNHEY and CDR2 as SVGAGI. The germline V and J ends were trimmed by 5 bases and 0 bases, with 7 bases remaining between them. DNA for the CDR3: TGTGCCAGCAGTAGACAGACGAACACCGGGGAGCTGTTTTTT. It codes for CASSRQTNTGELFF.

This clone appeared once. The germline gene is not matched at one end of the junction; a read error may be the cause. The CDR3 spells CASSLEGGGYNEQFF. In nucleotides, the CDR3 is TGCGCCAGCAGTTTGGAAGGAGGAGGCTACAATGAGCAGTTCTTC. The chain uses TRBV5-1 and TRBJ2-1; possible D gene TRBD2, 5 bases. The CDR3 is 15 residues long. Germline lookup yields CDR1 SGHRS and CDR2 YFSETQ. The variable domain in full, completed from reference TRBV5-1 and TRBJ2-1, reads KAGVTQTPRYLIKTRGQQVTLSCSPISGHRSVSWYQQTPGQGLQFLFEYFSETQRNKGNFPGRFSGRQFSNSRSEMNVSTLELGDSALYLCASSLEGGGYNEQFFGPGTRLTVL.

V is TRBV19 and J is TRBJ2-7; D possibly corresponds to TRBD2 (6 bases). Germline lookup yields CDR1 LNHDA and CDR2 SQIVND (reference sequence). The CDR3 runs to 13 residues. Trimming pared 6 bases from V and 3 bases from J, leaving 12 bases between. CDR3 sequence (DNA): TGTGCCAGTAGCCCCCCGGAGGGCTACGAGCAGTACTTC. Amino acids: CASSPPEGYEQYF.

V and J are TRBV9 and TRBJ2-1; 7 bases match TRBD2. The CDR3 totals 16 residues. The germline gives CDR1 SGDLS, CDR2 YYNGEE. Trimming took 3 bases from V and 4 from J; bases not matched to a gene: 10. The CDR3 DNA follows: TGTGCCAGCAGCGACCCCCGGGCTAGCGGATACAATGAGCAGTTCTTC. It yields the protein CASSDPRASGYNEQFF.

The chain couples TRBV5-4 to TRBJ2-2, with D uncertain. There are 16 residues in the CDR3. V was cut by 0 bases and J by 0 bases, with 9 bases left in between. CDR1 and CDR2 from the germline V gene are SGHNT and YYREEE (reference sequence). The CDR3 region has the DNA TGTGCCAGCAGCTTGGGCCCGGGCCCGAACACCGGGGAGCTGTTTTTT. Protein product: CASSLGPGPNTGELFF.

CDR3 DNA: TGCGCCAGCAGCCCCGGATGGGGCACCGGGGAGCTGTTTTTT. This gives the protein CASSPGWGTGELFF. The V and J genes are TRBV5-1 and TRBJ2-2; D is undetermined. CDR3 length: 14 residues. Looked up from germline, CDR1 is SGHRS and CDR2 is YFSETQ. With 4 bases removed from V and 4 bases from J, the gap between germline ends came to 11 bases.

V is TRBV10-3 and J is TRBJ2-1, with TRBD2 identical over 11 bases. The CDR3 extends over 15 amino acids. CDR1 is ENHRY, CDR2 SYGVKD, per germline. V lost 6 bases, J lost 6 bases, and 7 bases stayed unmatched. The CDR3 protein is CAIRELAGATNEQFF. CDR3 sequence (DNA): TGTGCCATCAGAGAACTAGCGGGGGCAACCAATGAGCAGTTCTTC.

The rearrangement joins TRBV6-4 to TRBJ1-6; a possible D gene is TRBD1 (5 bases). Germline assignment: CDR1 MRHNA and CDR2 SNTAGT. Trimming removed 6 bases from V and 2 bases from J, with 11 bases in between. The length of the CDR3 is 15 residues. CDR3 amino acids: CASSAGSAYNSPLHF. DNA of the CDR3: TGTGCCAGCAGCGCAGGGAGTGCCTATAATTCACCCCTCCACTTT.

CDR3 amino acids: CASSLGQGLSYEQYF. As DNA, the CDR3 is TGTGCCAGCAGTTTGGGACAGGGGTTATCCTACGAGCAGTACTTC. V is TRBV6-5 and J is TRBJ2-7; 10 bases fit TRBD1. This CDR3 comprises 15 residues. The V gene end was trimmed by 4 bases and the J gene end by 1 base; junction bases not matched to a gene: 4. Germline CDR1 and CDR2: MNHEY and SVGAGI.

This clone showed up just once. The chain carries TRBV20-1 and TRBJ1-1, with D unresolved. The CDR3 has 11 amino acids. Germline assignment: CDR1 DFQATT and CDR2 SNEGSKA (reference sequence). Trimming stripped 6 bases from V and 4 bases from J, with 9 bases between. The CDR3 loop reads CSAPSITEAFF. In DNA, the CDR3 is TGCAGTGCCCCTAGTATCACTGAAGCTTTCTTT.

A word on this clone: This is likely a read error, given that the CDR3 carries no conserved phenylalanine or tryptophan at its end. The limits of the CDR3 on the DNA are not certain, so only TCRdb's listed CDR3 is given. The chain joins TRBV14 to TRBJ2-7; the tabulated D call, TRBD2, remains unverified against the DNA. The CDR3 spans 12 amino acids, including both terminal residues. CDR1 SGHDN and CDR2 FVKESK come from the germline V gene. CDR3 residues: CASSQGRGPPVI.

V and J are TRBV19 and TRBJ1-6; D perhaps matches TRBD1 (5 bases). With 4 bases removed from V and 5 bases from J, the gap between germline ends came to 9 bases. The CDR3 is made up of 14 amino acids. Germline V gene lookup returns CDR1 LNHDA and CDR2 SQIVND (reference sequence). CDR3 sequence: CASSTGTDNSPLHF. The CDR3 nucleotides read TGTGCCAGTAGTACCGGGACGGATAATTCACCCCTCCACTTT.

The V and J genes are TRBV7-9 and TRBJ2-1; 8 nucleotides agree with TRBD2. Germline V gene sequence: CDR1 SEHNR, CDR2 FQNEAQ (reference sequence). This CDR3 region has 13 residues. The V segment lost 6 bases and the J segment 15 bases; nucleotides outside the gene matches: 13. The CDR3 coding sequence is TGTGCCAGCAGGCGGGGGGCAGGCATCAAGCTGTTCTTC. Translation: CASRRGAGIKLFF.

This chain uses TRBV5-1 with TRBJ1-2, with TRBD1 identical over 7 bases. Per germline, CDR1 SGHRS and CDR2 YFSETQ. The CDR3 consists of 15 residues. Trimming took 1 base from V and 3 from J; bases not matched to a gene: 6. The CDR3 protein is CASSLSPGQDYGYTF. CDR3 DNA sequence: TGCGCCAGCAGCTTGTCCCCCGGACAGGACTATGGCTACACCTTC.

The chain's CDR3 is CASLRRDRGRGYTF. In DNA, the CDR3 is TGTGCCAGCCTACGCCGGGACAGGGGTCGGGGCTACACCTTC. This chain joins TRBV6-5 and TRBJ1-2, with TRBD1 matching over 10 bases. Germline assignment: CDR1 MNHEY and CDR2 SVGAGI. J lost 8 bases, V lost 8 bases, and 11 bases had no gene match. CDR3 length: 14 residues.

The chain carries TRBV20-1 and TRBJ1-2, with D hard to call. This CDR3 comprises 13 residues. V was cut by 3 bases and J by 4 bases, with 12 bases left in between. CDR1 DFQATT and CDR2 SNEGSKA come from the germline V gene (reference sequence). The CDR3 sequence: CSASLAAGYGYTF. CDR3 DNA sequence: TGCAGTGCTAGTTTGGCAGCCGGCTATGGCTACACCTTC.

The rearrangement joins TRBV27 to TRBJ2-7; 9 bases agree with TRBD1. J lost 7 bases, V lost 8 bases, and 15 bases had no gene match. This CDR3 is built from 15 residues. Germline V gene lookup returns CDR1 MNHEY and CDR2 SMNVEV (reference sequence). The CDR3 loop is CASHSSGTGRGEQYF. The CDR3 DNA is TGTGCCAGCCATTCTTCCGGGACAGGGAGAGGGGAGCAGTACTTC.

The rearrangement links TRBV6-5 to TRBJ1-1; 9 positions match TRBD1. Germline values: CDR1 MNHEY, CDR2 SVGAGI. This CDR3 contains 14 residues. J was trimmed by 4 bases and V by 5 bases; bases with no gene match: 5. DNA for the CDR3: TGTGCCAGCAGTCGGACAGGGGTTATCACTGAAGCTTTCTTT. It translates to CASSRTGVITEAFF.

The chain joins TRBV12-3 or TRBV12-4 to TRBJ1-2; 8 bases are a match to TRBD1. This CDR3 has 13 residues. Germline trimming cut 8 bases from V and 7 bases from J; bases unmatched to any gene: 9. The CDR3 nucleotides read TGTGCCAGCCATTATCAGGGGGCCCGTGGCTACACCTTC. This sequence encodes CASHYQGARGYTF.

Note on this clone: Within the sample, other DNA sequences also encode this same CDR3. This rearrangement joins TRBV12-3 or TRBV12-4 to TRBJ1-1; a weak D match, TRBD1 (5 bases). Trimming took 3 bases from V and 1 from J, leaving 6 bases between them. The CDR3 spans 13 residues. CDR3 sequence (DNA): TGTGCCAGCAGTTTGGGGGGGAACACTGAAGCTTTCTTT. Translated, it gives CASSLGGNTEAFF.

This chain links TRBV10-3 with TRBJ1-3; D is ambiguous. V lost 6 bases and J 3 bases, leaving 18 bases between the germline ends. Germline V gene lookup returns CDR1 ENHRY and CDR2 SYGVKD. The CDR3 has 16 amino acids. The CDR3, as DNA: TGTGCCATCAGCAAGTATGTTACGAAAGATGGAAACACCATATATTTT. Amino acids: CAISKYVTKDGNTIYF.

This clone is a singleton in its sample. The CDR3 sequence: CASSQEAPSNTGELFF. CDR3 bases: TGTGCCAGCAGCCAAGAGGCTCCTTCGAACACCGGGGAGCTGTTTTTT. The genes are TRBV3-1 (or the pseudogene TRBV3-2) and TRBJ2-2; D remains ambiguous. Trimming cost V 0 bases and J 0 bases, with 8 bases left between them. The CDR3 is 16 residues long. Germline V gene data show CDR1 as LGHDT and CDR2 as YNNKEL (reference sequence).

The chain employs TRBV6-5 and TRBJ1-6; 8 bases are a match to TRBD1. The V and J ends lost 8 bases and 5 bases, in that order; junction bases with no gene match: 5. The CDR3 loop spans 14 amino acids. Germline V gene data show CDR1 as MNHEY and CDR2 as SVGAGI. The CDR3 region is CASSEDRDNSPLHF. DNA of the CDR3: TGTGCCAGCTCCGAGGACAGGGATAATTCACCCCTCCACTTT.

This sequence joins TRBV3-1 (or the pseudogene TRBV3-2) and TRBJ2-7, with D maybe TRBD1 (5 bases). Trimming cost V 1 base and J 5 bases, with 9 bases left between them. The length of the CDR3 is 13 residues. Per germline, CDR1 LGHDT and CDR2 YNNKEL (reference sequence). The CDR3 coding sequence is TGTGCCAGCAGCCAAGTGTGGGGCGACGAGCAGTACTTC. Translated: CASSQVWGDEQYF.

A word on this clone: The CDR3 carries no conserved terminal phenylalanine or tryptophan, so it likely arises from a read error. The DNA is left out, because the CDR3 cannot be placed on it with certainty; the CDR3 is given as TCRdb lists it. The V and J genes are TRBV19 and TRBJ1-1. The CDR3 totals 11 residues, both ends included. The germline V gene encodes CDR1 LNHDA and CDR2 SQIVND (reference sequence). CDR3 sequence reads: CASSAGTHWLC.